Below, 16 T cell receptor beta chains from the same sample are listed, as sequenced in a study of chemoradiotherapy in HPV16-positive cancers. Assay: immunoSEQ multiplex PCR; the TCRdb copy retains only in-frame clones and omits some. Among about 1,000 clones listed, under 95% were seen once. The sequences come from tumor tissue, collected from a patient who underwent chemoradiotherapy. The receptors derive from a human donor with HPV-associated anogenital cancer.

The V gene is TRBV9, the J gene TRBJ2-5, with a tentative D call TRBD1 (5 bases). The ends were cut back, 0 bases at V and 4 bases at J, with 13 bases in the middle. The CDR3 is made up of 15 amino acids. Per germline, CDR1 SGDLS and CDR2 YYNGEE. CDR3 in amino acids: CASSVGSQGGETQYF. The CDR3 DNA reads as TGTGCCAGCAGCGTAGGGAGTCAGGGTGGAGAGACCCAGTACTTC.

This chain links TRBV7-8 with TRBJ1-2; perhaps TRBD1 as D (5 bases). CDR3 length: 13 amino acids. Per the germline V gene, CDR1 is SGHVS and CDR2 is FQNEAQ. The V gene lost 5 bases and the J gene lost 4 bases, with 11 bases spanning the gap. CDR3 nucleotide sequence: TGTGCCAGCAGCGGTCGGGACTTCTATGGCTACACCTTC. Translating it yields CASSGRDFYGYTF.

The chain carries TRBV9 and TRBJ1-1; D is perhaps TRBD1 (6 bases). V shed 2 bases and J shed 4 bases, with 12 bases lying between them. Looked up from germline, CDR1 is SGDLS and CDR2 is YYNGEE. The CDR3 consists of 14 residues. CDR3 sequence reads: CASSVTGMGTEAFF. The CDR3 nucleotides read TGTGCCAGCAGCGTTACAGGGATGGGCACTGAAGCTTTCTTT.

The chain uses TRBV6-5 and TRBJ1-2; no clear D gene. Trimming removed 4 bases at V and 4 bases at J, with 13 bases between. The CDR3 loop spans 14 amino acids. Germline CDR1 MNHEY, CDR2 SVGAGI. The CDR3 nucleotides read TGTGCCAGCAGTTGGCTCAAAAAGACCTATGGCTACACCTTC. The encoded protein is CASSWLKKTYGYTF.

The chain employs TRBV9 and TRBJ1-1; 7 positions agree with TRBD1. Germline CDR1 and CDR2: SGDLS and YYNGEE. CDR3 length equals 17 residues. Trimming removed 0 bases from V and 8 bases from J; junction bases left unmatched: 16. CDR3 sequence: CASSVEGVIQGSSEAFF. DNA of the CDR3: TGTGCCAGCAGCGTAGAAGGAGTGATACAGGGGTCTTCCGAAGCTTTCTTT.

The V call is TRBV9, the J call TRBJ2-2; D not certain. Per the germline V gene, CDR1 is SGDLS and CDR2 is YYNGEE. This CDR3 has 15 residues. The ends were cut back, 0 bases at V and 3 bases at J, with 9 bases in the middle. The CDR3: CASSVVNGYTGELFF. The CDR3 nucleotides are TGTGCCAGCAGCGTAGTTAACGGTTACACCGGGGAGCTGTTTTTT.

The J gene is TRBJ2-1, the V gene TRBV7-2; 8 nucleotides agree with TRBD2. J lost 11 bases, V lost 2 bases, and 2 bases had no gene match. CDR1 is SGHTA and CDR2 is FQGNSA in the germline V gene. This CDR3 contains 12 residues. This CDR3 reads CASSLSGSKQFF. In nucleotides, the CDR3 is TGTGCCAGCAGCTTAAGCGGGAGTAAGCAGTTCTTC.

J is TRBJ2-7 and V is TRBV19; D might be TRBD1 or TRBD2, each matching 5 bases. V was shortened by 3 bases and J by 12 bases, with 9 bases between the two germline ends. The CDR3 sequence is 10 residues long. Per the germline V gene, CDR1 is LNHDA and CDR2 is SQIVND (reference sequence). The CDR3 reads CASSIRGAYF. As DNA, the CDR3 is TGTGCCAGTAGTATCCGAGGGGCGTACTTC. Variable domain in full (rest from reference TRBV19 and TRBJ2-7): DGGITQSPKYLFRKEGQNVTLSCEQNLNHDAMYWYRQDPGQGLRLIYYSQIVNDFQKGDIAEGYSVSREKKESFPLTVTSAQKNPTAFYLCASSIRGAYFGPGTRLTVT.

J is TRBJ1-2 and V is TRBV9; maybe TRBD1 (5 bases). The CDR3 loop spans 14 amino acids. From germline, CDR1 is SGDLS and CDR2 YYNGEE. V was clipped by 4 bases and J by 2 bases, with 12 bases between them. Here the CDR3 reads CASSPLGENYGYTF. The CDR3 region has the DNA TGTGCCAGCAGCCCATTAGGGGAGAACTATGGCTACACCTTC.

This chain joins TRBV27 and TRBJ2-2; 8 positions agree with TRBD2. CDR1 is MNHEY, CDR2 SMNVEV, per germline (reference sequence). The CDR3 runs to 15 residues. V was clipped by 7 bases and J by 5 bases; unmatched bases: 9. CDR3 sequence: CASIGGGFRTGELFF. CDR3 nucleotide sequence: TGTGCCAGCATTGGCGGGGGGTTCCGGACCGGGGAGCTGTTTTTT.

The chain carries TRBV15 and TRBJ2-5; 14 bases align to TRBD2. Germline-derived CDR1 and CDR2 are LNHNV and YYDKDF (reference sequence). V lost 8 bases to trimming and J lost 5 bases; unmatched junction nucleotides: 4. This CDR3 region has 14 residues. CDR3 sequence reads: CATGLAGGSETQYF. CDR3 bases: TGTGCCACCGGACTAGCGGGGGGTTCGGAGACCCAGTACTTC.

The gene calls are TRBV19 and TRBJ2-7, with TRBD2 matching over 9 bases. J gave up 6 bases and V 4 bases, and 4 bases lay outside the gene matches. CDR3 length: 13 residues. The germline V gene has CDR1 LNHDA and CDR2 SQIVND (reference sequence). Here the CDR3 reads CASSTGLAGEQYF. CDR3 DNA: TGTGCCAGTAGTACGGGACTAGCCGGCGAGCAGTACTTC.

This sequence joins TRBV10-3 and TRBJ2-3; weak D call: TRBD2 (6 bases). CDR3 length equals 15 residues. Per the germline V gene, CDR1 is ENHRY and CDR2 is SYGVKD. Trimming took 0 bases from V and 2 from J, leaving 9 bases between them. In DNA, the CDR3 is TGTGCCATCAGTGAGTCGGGACTCGCCACAGATACGCAGTATTTT. The encoded protein is CAISESGLATDTQYF.

The rearrangement joins TRBV4-2 to TRBJ2-1; 16 bases agree with TRBD2. The CDR3 runs to 17 residues. Germline V gives CDR1 LGHNA, CDR2 YNFKEQ. The junction had 8 bases not matched to a gene; V was cut back by 4 bases and J by 8 bases. CDR3 protein: CASSPIPGTSGRDEQFF. The CDR3 DNA sequence: TGTGCCAGCAGCCCCATACCCGGGACTAGCGGGAGGGATGAGCAGTTCTTC.

This sequence joins TRBV6-1 and TRBJ1-2; D not certain. Trimming removed 0 bases from V and 7 bases from J, with 12 bases in between. The CDR3 totals 14 residues. The V gene's germline CDR1 is MNHNS and CDR2 SASEGT. CDR3 region: CASSEAPLLGGYTF. In nucleotides, the CDR3 is TGTGCCAGCAGTGAAGCGCCACTCCTTGGTGGCTACACCTTC.

The chain recombines TRBV6-1 with TRBJ2-3; 9 bases are shared with TRBD2. CDR1 is MNHNS, CDR2 SASEGT, per germline. Trimming took 4 bases from V and 4 from J; bases not matched to a gene: 6. This CDR3 has 15 amino acids. The CDR3 protein is CASSGIAGAADTQYF. The DNA for the CDR3 is TGTGCCAGCAGTGGTATAGCGGGAGCGGCAGATACGCAGTATTTT.